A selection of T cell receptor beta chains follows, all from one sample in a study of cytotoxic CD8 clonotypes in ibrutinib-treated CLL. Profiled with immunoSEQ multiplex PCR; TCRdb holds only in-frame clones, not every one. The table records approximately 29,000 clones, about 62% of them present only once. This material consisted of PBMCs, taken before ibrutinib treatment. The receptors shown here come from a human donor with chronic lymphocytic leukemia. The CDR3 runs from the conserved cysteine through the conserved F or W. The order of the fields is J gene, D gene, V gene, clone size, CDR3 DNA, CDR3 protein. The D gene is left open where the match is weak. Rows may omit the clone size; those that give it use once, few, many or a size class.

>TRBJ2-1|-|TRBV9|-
TGTGCCAGCAGCGTAGTATCGGGTGGGAATGAGCAGTTCTTC
CASSVVSGGNEQFF
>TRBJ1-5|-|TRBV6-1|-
TGTGCCAGCAGTGAATTAGTCGGGACACCAAATCAGCCCCAGCATTTT
CASSELVGTPNQPQHF
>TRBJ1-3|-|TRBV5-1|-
TGCGCCAGCAGCTTGGGTGGTATTGCTGGAAACACCATATATTTT
CASSLGGIAGNTIYF
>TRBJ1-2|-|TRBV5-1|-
TGCGCCAGCAGTTTGCAGGGGTACGATGGCTACACCTTC
CASSLQGYDGYTF
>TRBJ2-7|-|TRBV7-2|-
TGTGCCAGCAGCGCGTCGGGGGTCGGAGAGCAGTACTTC
CASSASGVGEQYF
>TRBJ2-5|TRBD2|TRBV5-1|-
TGCGCCAGCAGCGAACGACTAGCGGGAGGTCTGGGGACCCAGTACTTC
CASSERLAGGLGTQYF
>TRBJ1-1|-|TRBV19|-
TGTGCCAGCGTTCCGCCGCGGGGGGGACGCACTGAAGCTTTCTTT
CASVPPRGGRTEAFF
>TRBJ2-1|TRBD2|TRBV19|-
TGTGCCAGTAGGCCGGGACTAGATGCGAATGAGCAGTTCTTC
CASRPGLDANEQFF
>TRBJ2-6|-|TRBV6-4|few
TGTGCCAGCAGTGACGGACACTCTGGGGCCAACGTCCTGACTTTC
CASSDGHSGANVLTF
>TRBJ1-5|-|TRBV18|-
TGTGCCAGCTCACCACCGTCAGGGAATCAGCCCCAGCATTTT
CASSPPSGNQPQHF
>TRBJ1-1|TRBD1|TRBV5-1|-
TGCGCCAGCAGCGTAAAGACAGGGGGCTTAACTGAAGCTTTCTTT
CASSVKTGGLTEAFF
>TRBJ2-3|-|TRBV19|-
TGTGCCAGTAGTACTCCGGATGGGGATACGCAGTATTTT
CASSTPDGDTQYF
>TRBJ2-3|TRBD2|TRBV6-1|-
TGTGCCAGCAGGCCCGGGACTAGCTCAGATACGCAGTATTTT
CASRPGTSSDTQYF
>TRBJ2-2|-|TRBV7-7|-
TGTGCTAGCAGCTCGGCGAACACCGGGGAGCTGTTTTTT
CASSSANTGELFF
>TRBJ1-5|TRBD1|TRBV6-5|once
TGTGCCAGCAGTTACTTCAGGGGGGGCAATCAGCCCCAGCATTTT
CASSYFRGGNQPQHF
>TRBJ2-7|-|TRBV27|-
TGTGCCAGCAGTTTGGGGGGGCGCACTTGGGAGCAGTACTTC
CASSLGGRTWEQYF
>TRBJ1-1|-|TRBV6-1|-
TGTGCCAGCAGTGAACCAGGACGAAGGTGGACTGAAGCTTTCTTT
CASSEPGRRWTEAFF
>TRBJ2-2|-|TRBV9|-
TGTGCCAGCAGCGTAGGGTGGGCGGGACTTTTCAACACCGGGGAGCTGTTTTTT
CASSVGWAGLFNTGELFF
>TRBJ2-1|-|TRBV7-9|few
TGTGCCAGCAGCTTGGGCAATGAGCAGTTCTTC
CASSLGNEQFF
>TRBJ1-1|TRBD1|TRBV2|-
TGTGCCAGCAGTCCCGGGACAGGGTCCTCAGACACTGAAGCTTTCTTT
CASSPGTGSSDTEAFF
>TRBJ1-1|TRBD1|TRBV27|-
TGTGCCAGCAGTTTAATCGGGACAGGGCCTAACACTGAAGCTTTCTTT
CASSLIGTGPNTEAFF
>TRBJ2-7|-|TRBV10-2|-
TGCGCCACACGCGAATACGAGCAGTACTTC
CATREYEQYF
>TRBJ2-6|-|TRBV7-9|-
TGTGCCAGCAGCTTAATTAGTATGTCCGAACGCTCTGGGGCCAACGTCCTGACTTTC
CASSLISMSERSGANVLTF
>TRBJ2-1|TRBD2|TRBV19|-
TGTGCCAGTAGTTTTGGACTAGCGGGGGGGCCCTTCTACAATGAGCAGTTCTTC
CASSFGLAGGPFYNEQFF
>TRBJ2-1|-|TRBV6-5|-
TGTGCCAGCAGCCCCCCCCGGGGCGCCTACAATGAGCAGTTCTTC
CASSPPRGAYNEQFF
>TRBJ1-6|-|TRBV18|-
TGTGCCAGCTCACCCGCCCAGAGCTCCTATAATTCACCCCTCCACTTT
CASSPAQSSYNSPLHF
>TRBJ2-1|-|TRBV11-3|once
TGTGCCAGCAGCTTAGTAGAGAGGGCGGAGCAGTTCTTC
CASSLVERAEQFF
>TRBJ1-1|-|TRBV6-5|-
TGTGCCAGCAGTTACTCGATAGGAACTGAAGCTTTCTTT
CASSYSIGTEAFF
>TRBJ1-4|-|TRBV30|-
TGTGCCTGGATTCCGATGGGGGGAGAAAAACTGTTTTTT
CAWIPMGGEKLFF
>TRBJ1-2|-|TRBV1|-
TGCACCAGCAGCCAAGATAGTAGCAGGTCTCGGTGTTTTGGCTACACCTTC
CTSSQDSSRSRCFGYTF
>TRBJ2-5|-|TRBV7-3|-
TGTGCCAGCAGCCGGGGGATGGGAGAGACCCAGTACTTC
CASSRGMGETQYF
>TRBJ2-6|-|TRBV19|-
TGTGCCAGTAGTATAGTGGGCAGTCCCTCTGGGGCCAACGTCCTGACTTTC
CASSIVGSPSGANVLTF
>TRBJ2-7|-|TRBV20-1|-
TGCAGTGCCCCTCAGGGGGAGCAGTACTTC
CSAPQGEQYF
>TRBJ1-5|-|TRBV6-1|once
TGTGCCAGCAGTGAAATAGACAGAGGGTTGAGCCAGCCCCAGCATTTT
CASSEIDRGLSQPQHF
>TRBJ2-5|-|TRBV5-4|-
TGTGCCAGCAGCTTGGCTTTTGCAGGGGAAGAGACCCAGTACTTC
CASSLAFAGEETQYF
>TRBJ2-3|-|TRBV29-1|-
TGCAGCGGGGGACATACTAGCACAGATACGCAGTATTTT
CSGGHTSTDTQYF
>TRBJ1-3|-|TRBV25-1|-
TGTGCCAGCAGTGAATCTGGGCAGGGTGGAAACACCATATATTTT
CASSESGQGGNTIYF
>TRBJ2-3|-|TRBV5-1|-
TGCGCCAGCAGCCCCCCGGGGAACACAGATACGCAGTATTTT
CASSPPGNTDTQYF